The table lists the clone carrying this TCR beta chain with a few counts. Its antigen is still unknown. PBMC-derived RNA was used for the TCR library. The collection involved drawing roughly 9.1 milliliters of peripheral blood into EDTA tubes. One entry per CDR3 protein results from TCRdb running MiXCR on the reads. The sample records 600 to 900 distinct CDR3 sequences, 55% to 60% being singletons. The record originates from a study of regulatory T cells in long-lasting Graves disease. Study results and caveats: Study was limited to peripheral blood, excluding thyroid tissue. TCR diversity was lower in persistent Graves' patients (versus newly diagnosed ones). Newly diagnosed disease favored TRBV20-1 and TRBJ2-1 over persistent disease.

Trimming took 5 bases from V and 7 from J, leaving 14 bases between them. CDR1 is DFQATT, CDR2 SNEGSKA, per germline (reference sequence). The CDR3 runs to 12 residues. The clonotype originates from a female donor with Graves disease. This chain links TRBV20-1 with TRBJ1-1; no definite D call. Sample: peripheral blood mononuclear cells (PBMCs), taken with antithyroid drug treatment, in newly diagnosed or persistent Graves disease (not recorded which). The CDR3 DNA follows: TGCAGTGCTCCCGGTACCCCCAATGAAGCTTTCTTT. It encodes CSAPGTPNEAFF.